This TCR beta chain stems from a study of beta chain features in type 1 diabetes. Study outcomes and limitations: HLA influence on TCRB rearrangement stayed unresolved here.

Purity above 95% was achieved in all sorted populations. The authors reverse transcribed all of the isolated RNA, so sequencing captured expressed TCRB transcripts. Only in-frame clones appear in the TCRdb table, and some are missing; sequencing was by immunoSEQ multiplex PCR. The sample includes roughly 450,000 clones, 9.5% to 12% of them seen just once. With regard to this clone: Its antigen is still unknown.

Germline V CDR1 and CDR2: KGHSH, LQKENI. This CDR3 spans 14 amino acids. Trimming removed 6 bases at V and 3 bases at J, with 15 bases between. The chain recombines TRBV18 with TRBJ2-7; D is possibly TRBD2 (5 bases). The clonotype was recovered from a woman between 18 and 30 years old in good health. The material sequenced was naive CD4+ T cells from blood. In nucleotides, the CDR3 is TGTGCCAGCTCTCGAATCGGACTGAACTACGAGCAGTACTTC. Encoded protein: CASSRIGLNYEQYF.